Listed below are T cell receptor beta chains from one sample, sequenced in a study of T-cell reconstitution after alpha-beta-depleted transplantation in children. TCRdb re-called the PCR reads with MiXCR, one entry per CDR3 protein. The sample includes 420,000 or so distinct CDR3 sequences, approximately 11% of them seen just once. The sequences come from PBMCs from the stem cell graft donor, collected from the stem cell graft. The origin of the receptors is a human donor who donated a stem cell graft to a child with acute myeloid leukemia. CDR3s include the opening cysteine and the closing phenylalanine or tryptophan. A D gene is named only where the DNA matches it firmly. Clone size appears in some rows only: once, few, many, or a class for an expanded clone.

D gene: .; clone size: many; J gene: TRBJ2-1; V gene: TRBV9; CDR3 protein: CASSLRDWVYNEQFF; CDR3 DNA: TGTGCCAGCAGCCTCCGGGACTGGGTCTACAATGAGCAGTTCTTC
D gene: .; clone size: many; J gene: TRBJ2-1; V gene: TRBV3-1; CDR3 protein: CASSQGGLLERGHNEQFF; CDR3 DNA: TGTGCCAGCAGCCAAGGGGGCTTACTGGAGAGAGGGCACAATGAGCAGTTCTTC
D gene: TRBD2; clone size: .; J gene: TRBJ2-5; V gene: TRBV20-1; CDR3 protein: CSARRGGGTQYF; CDR3 DNA: TGCAGTGCCCGGCGGGGGGGAGGGACCCAGTACTTC
D gene: .; clone size: .; J gene: TRBJ2-5; V gene: TRBV5-1; CDR3 protein: CASSLVGFANQETQYF; CDR3 DNA: TGCGCCAGCAGCTTGGTTGGGTTCGCCAACCAAGAGACCCAGTACTTC
D gene: .; clone size: .; J gene: TRBJ2-3; V gene: TRBV5-6; CDR3 protein: CASRPGARLSTDTQYF; CDR3 DNA: TGTGCCAGCAGACCCGGTGCACGGCTAAGCACAGATACGCAGTATTTT
D gene: TRBD2; clone size: .; J gene: TRBJ2-5; V gene: TRBV5-1; CDR3 protein: CASSFSGGGTLYQETQYF; CDR3 DNA: TGCGCCAGCAGCTTCAGTGGCGGGGGGACCCTGTACCAAGAGACCCAGTACTTC
D gene: TRBD2; clone size: many; J gene: TRBJ2-1; V gene: TRBV15; CDR3 protein: CATSGLPTSGGYNEQFF; CDR3 DNA: TGTGCCACCAGCGGCCTCCCGACTAGCGGGGGATACAATGAGCAGTTCTTC
D gene: TRBD2; clone size: few; J gene: TRBJ2-2; V gene: TRBV4-3; CDR3 protein: CASSQDTSGMTGELFF; CDR3 DNA: TGCGCCAGCAGCCAAGACACTAGCGGGATGACCGGGGAGCTGTTTTTT
D gene: TRBD2; clone size: .; J gene: TRBJ2-1; V gene: TRBV19; CDR3 protein: CASSIDSGGLAVNEQFF; CDR3 DNA: TGTGCCAGTAGTATAGACTCCGGGGGACTAGCGGTCAATGAGCAGTTCTTC
D gene: .; clone size: few; J gene: TRBJ2-3; V gene: TRBV5-1; CDR3 protein: CASSLAGGWGVTDTQYF; CDR3 DNA: TGCGCCAGCAGCTTGGCCGGGGGTTGGGGCGTCACAGATACGCAGTATTTT
D gene: .; clone size: many; J gene: TRBJ2-7; V gene: TRBV5-1; CDR3 protein: CASSLRSGSYYEQYF; CDR3 DNA: TGCGCCAGCAGCTTGCGGTCTGGCAGTTACTACGAGCAGTACTTC
D gene: .; clone size: few; J gene: TRBJ2-6; V gene: TRBV5-1; CDR3 protein: CASSAEGRGSANGLTF; CDR3 DNA: TGCGCCAGCAGCGCCGAAGGTAGGGGGTCAGCCAACGGCCTGACTTTC
D gene: TRBD1; clone size: .; J gene: TRBJ2-7; V gene: TRBV5-1; CDR3 protein: CASSQEQGAHDEQYF; CDR3 DNA: TGCGCCAGCAGCCAAGAACAGGGGGCCCACGACGAGCAGTACTTC
D gene: .; clone size: few; J gene: TRBJ2-2; V gene: TRBV6-5; CDR3 protein: CASSYDGWDTGELFF; CDR3 DNA: TGTGCCAGCAGTTACGACGGGTGGGACACCGGGGAGCTGTTTTTT
D gene: .; clone size: few; J gene: TRBJ2-3; V gene: TRBV9; CDR3 protein: CASSTLGAQDTQYF; CDR3 DNA: TGTGCCAGCAGCACACTAGGGGCCCAAGATACGCAGTATTTT
D gene: .; clone size: many; J gene: TRBJ1-5; V gene: TRBV5-1; CDR3 protein: CASSLGTESNQPQHF; CDR3 DNA: TGCGCCAGCAGCTTGGGGACAGAAAGCAATCAGCCCCAGCATTTT
D gene: TRBD2; clone size: .; J gene: TRBJ2-3; V gene: TRBV20-1; CDR3 protein: CSARTSGGGNTQYF; CDR3 DNA: TGCAGTGCTAGAACTAGCGGGGGCGGGAATACGCAGTATTTT
D gene: .; clone size: many; J gene: TRBJ1-6; V gene: TRBV5-1; CDR3 protein: CASSLGGVSYNSPLHF; CDR3 DNA: TGCGCCAGCAGCTTGGGAGGGGTCTCCTATAATTCACCCCTCCACTTT
D gene: TRBD1; clone size: few; J gene: TRBJ1-1; V gene: TRBV4-2; CDR3 protein: CASSPDSYRGRWTEAFF; CDR3 DNA: TGTGCCAGCAGCCCAGACTCATACAGGGGGCGTTGGACTGAAGCTTTCTTT
D gene: .; clone size: .; J gene: TRBJ2-1; V gene: TRBV12-3/TRBV12-4; CDR3 protein: CASSLAHRSGEQFF; CDR3 DNA: TGTGCCAGCAGTTTAGCTCACAGGTCCGGTGAGCAGTTCTTC
D gene: TRBD2; clone size: .; J gene: TRBJ2-6; V gene: TRBV2; CDR3 protein: CASSGGGASGANVLTF; CDR3 DNA: TGTGCCAGCAGTGGGGGAGGGGCCTCTGGGGCCAACGTCCTGACTTTC
D gene: .; clone size: .; J gene: TRBJ2-1; V gene: TRBV11-1; CDR3 protein: CASSLGKRGIGNEQFF; CDR3 DNA: TGTGCCAGCAGCTTAGGGAAGAGGGGTATAGGCAATGAGCAGTTCTTC
D gene: .; clone size: .; J gene: TRBJ2-2; V gene: TRBV6-2/TRBV6-3; CDR3 protein: CASSVVRTGELFF; CDR3 DNA: TGTGCCAGCAGCGTTGTAAGGACCGGGGAGCTGTTTTTT
D gene: TRBD2; clone size: .; J gene: TRBJ2-1; V gene: TRBV12-3/TRBV12-4; CDR3 protein: CASSPGGLAIGEQFF; CDR3 DNA: TGTGCCAGCAGTCCCGGGGGACTAGCTATAGGGGAGCAGTTCTTC
D gene: .; clone size: few; J gene: TRBJ1-1; V gene: TRBV4-1; CDR3 protein: CASSPHPTVNTEAFF; CDR3 DNA: TGCGCCAGCAGCCCTCACCCTACAGTGAACACTGAAGCTTTCTTT
D gene: .; clone size: few; J gene: TRBJ2-2; V gene: TRBV12-3/TRBV12-4; CDR3 protein: CASSLRHPIDGELFF; CDR3 DNA: TGTGCCAGCAGTTTGAGACACCCTATTGACGGGGAGCTGTTTTTT
D gene: TRBD1; clone size: many; J gene: TRBJ1-1; V gene: TRBV12-3/TRBV12-4; CDR3 protein: CASRRQGEAFF; CDR3 DNA: TGTGCCAGCAGACGACAGGGTGAAGCTTTCTTT
D gene: .; clone size: .; J gene: TRBJ2-1; V gene: TRBV7-9; CDR3 protein: CAGSLGGGSYNEQFF; CDR3 DNA: TGTGCCGGCAGCTTAGGTGGGGGATCCTACAATGAGCAGTTCTTC
D gene: TRBD1; clone size: many; J gene: TRBJ1-1; V gene: TRBV5-1; CDR3 protein: CASRTGTGRTEAFF; CDR3 DNA: TGCGCCAGCAGAACTGGGACAGGCCGAACTGAAGCTTTCTTT
D gene: .; clone size: .; J gene: TRBJ2-7; V gene: TRBV4-2; CDR3 protein: CASGPGHLSYEQYF; CDR3 DNA: TGTGCCAGCGGCCCCGGACACCTCTCCTACGAGCAGTACTTC
D gene: .; clone size: many; J gene: TRBJ2-3; V gene: TRBV5-5; CDR3 protein: CASSSTGVPDTQYF; CDR3 DNA: TGTGCCAGCAGCTCCACGGGGGTGCCAGATACGCAGTATTTT
D gene: .; clone size: many; J gene: TRBJ2-6; V gene: TRBV20-1; CDR3 protein: CSATQGGTGANVLTF; CDR3 DNA: TGCAGTGCTACCCAGGGTGGAACTGGGGCCAACGTCCTGACTTTC
D gene: .; clone size: .; J gene: TRBJ1-4; V gene: TRBV20-1; CDR3 protein: CSARSLQGSNEKLFF; CDR3 DNA: TGCAGTGCTAGGTCTCTCCAGGGATCTAATGAAAAACTGTTTTTT
D gene: .; clone size: many; J gene: TRBJ1-1; V gene: TRBV5-5; CDR3 protein: CASSPSGLNTEAFF; CDR3 DNA: TGTGCCAGCAGCCCGTCGGGGCTGAACACTGAAGCTTTCTTT
D gene: .; clone size: .; J gene: TRBJ2-1; V gene: TRBV6-1; CDR3 protein: CASSPNMRGSYNEQFF; CDR3 DNA: TGTGCCAGCAGTCCTAATATGAGGGGCTCCTACAATGAGCAGTTCTTC
D gene: .; clone size: few; J gene: TRBJ2-3; V gene: TRBV12-3/TRBV12-4; CDR3 protein: CASSWGSTDTQYF; CDR3 DNA: TGTGCCAGCAGTTGGGGCAGCACAGATACGCAGTATTTT
D gene: .; clone size: few; J gene: TRBJ2-1; V gene: TRBV20-1; CDR3 protein: CSARAGLLLYNEQFF; CDR3 DNA: TGCAGTGCTAGAGCGGGACTTCTCCTCTACAATGAGCAGTTCTTC
D gene: .; clone size: .; J gene: TRBJ2-1; V gene: TRBV12-3/TRBV12-4; CDR3 protein: CASRGVGNEQFF; CDR3 DNA: TGTGCCAGCAGGGGGGTGGGGAATGAGCAGTTCTTC
D gene: TRBD1; clone size: few; J gene: TRBJ2-2; V gene: TRBV7-7; CDR3 protein: CASSPGQGAGTGELFF; CDR3 DNA: TGTGCTAGCAGCCCGGGACAGGGGGCGGGCACCGGGGAGCTGTTTTTT
D gene: .; clone size: many; J gene: TRBJ1-1; V gene: TRBV20-1; CDR3 protein: CSARQGGTEAFF; CDR3 DNA: TGCAGTGCTAGACAGGGCGGCACTGAAGCTTTCTTT
D gene: TRBD1; clone size: few; J gene: TRBJ1-1; V gene: TRBV5-1; CDR3 protein: CASSDNVRGDMNTEAFF; CDR3 DNA: TGCGCCAGCAGCGACAACGTCAGGGGGGACATGAACACTGAAGCTTTCTTT
D gene: .; clone size: few; J gene: TRBJ1-1; V gene: TRBV5-1; CDR3 protein: CASSPIPNGVVFF; CDR3 DNA: TGCGCCAGCAGCCCGATCCCGAATGGTGTCGTTTTCTTT
D gene: .; clone size: few; J gene: TRBJ1-6; V gene: TRBV12-3/TRBV12-4; CDR3 protein: CASSRGAENSPLHF; CDR3 DNA: TGTGCCAGCAGTCGCGGGGCCGAAAATTCACCCCTCCACTTT
D gene: .; clone size: .; J gene: TRBJ2-3; V gene: TRBV6-2/TRBV6-3; CDR3 protein: CASSYSDSNTQYF; CDR3 DNA: TGTGCCAGCAGTTACTCCGACAGTAACACGCAGTATTTT